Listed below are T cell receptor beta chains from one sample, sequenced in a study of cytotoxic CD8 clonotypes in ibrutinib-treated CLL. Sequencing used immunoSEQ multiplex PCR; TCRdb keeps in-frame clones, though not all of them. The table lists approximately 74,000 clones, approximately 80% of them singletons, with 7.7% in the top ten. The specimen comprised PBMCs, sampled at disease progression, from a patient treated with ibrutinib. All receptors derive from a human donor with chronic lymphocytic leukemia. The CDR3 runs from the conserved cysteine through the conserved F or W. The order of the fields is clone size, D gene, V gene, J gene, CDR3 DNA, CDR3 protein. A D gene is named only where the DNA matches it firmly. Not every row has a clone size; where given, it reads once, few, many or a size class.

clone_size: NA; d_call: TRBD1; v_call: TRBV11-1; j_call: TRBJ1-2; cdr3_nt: TGTGCCAGCAGCCCACACTTGCGGGGACAGGCTAACTATGGCTACACCTTC; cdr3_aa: CASSPHLRGQANYGYTF
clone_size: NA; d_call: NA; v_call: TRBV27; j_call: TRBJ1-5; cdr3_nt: TGTGCCAGCAGTTACGGGGGTCTAAATCAGCCCCAGCATTTT; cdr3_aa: CASSYGGLNQPQHF
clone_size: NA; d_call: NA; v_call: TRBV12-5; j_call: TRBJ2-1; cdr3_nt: TGTGCTAGTGGTCCGCCGACGGGAGAGGGAAACAATGAGCAGTTCTTC; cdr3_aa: CASGPPTGEGNNEQFF
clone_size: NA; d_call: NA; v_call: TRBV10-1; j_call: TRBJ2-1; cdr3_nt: TGCGCCAGCAGCTGGGGCCCCTCGGGAAATGAGCAGTTCTTC; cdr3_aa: CASSWGPSGNEQFF
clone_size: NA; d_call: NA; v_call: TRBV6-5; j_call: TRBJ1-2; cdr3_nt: TGTGCCAGCAGTTACCCCCCCGGGAGGGGCTACTATGGCTACACCTTC; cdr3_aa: CASSYPPGRGYYGYTF
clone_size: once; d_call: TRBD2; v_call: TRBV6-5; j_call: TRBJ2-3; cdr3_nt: TGTGCCAGCGGGACTAGCGGACCAGCAGATACGCAGTATTTT; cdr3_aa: CASGTSGPADTQYF
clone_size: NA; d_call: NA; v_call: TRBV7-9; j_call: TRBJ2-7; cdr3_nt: TGTGCCAGCAGCCCAACCGGGACTTACGAGCAGTACTTC; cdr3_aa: CASSPTGTYEQYF
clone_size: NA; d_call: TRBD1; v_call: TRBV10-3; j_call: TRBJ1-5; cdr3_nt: TGTGCCATCAGTGGGGGGACAGGGGATCAGCCCCAGCATTTT; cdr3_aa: CAISGGTGDQPQHF
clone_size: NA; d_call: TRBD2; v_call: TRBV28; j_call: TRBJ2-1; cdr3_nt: TGTGCCAGCATACCTAGCGGATACAATATTGAGCAGTTCTTC; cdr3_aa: CASIPSGYNIEQFF
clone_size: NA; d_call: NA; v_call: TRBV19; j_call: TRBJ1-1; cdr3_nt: TGTGCCAGTAGGTTGGGGGGAACTGAAGCTTTCTTT; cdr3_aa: CASRLGGTEAFF
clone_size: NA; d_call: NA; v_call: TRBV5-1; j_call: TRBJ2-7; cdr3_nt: TGCGCCAGCAGCTCCGGGGACTTACCTTACGAGCAGTACTTC; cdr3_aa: CASSSGDLPYEQYF
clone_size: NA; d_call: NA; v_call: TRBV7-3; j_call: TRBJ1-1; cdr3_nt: TGTGCCAGCCGCTTAAGTCCCGGACAGCACACTGAAGCTTTCTTT; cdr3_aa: CASRLSPGQHTEAFF
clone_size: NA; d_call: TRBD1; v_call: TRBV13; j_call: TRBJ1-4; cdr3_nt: TGTGCCAGCAGCCCCGGGGGGACAGGGGGCAGGAGTAGTGAAAAACTGTTTTTT; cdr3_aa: CASSPGGTGGRSSEKLFF
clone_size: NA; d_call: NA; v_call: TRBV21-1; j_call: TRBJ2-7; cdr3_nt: TGTGCCAGCAGCTACCGTTCTGGTCCCATTTACGAGCAGTACTTC; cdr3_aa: CASSYRSGPIYEQYF
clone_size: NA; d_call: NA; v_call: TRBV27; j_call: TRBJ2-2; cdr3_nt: TGTGCCAGCAGTTTAGCGGCCAACCCCACCGGGGAGCTGTTTTTT; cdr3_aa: CASSLAANPTGELFF
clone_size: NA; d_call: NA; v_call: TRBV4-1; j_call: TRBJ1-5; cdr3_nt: TGCGCCAGCAGCCTAGCCCCGGTTAAGGGTCCTAAAGGTGGCCAGCCCCAGCATTTT; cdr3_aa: CASSLAPVKGPKGGQPQHF
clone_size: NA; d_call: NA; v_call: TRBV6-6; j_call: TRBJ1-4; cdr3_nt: TGTGCCAGCACTAGGGGGGGTATGACAACTAATGAAAAACTGTTTTTT; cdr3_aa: CASTRGGMTTNEKLFF
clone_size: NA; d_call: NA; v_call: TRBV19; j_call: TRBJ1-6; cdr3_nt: TGTGCCAGTAGTCGGGGGACAAGGATTAATTCACCCCTCCACTTT; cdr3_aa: CASSRGTRINSPLHF
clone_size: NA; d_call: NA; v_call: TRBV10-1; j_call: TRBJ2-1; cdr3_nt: TGCGCCAGCAGTCCCGAACTCCACAATGAGCAGTTCTTC; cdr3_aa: CASSPELHNEQFF
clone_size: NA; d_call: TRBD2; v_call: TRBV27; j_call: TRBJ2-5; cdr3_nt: TGTGCCAGCAGTTTGCTAGCGGGAGAGACCCAGTACTTC; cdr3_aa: CASSLLAGETQYF
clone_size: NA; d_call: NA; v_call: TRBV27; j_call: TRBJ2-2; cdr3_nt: TGTGCCAGCAGTTACACAGGGAGGTTGAGAAACACCGGGGAGCTGTTTTTT; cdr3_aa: CASSYTGRLRNTGELFF
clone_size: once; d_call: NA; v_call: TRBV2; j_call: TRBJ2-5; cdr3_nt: TGTGCCAGCAGTGAAGGTACTAGGGTGGAGACCCAGTACTTC; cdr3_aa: CASSEGTRVETQYF
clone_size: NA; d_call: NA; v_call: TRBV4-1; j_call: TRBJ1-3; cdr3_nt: TGCGCCAGCAGCGCTTTAGAAAACACCATATATTTT; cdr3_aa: CASSALENTIYF
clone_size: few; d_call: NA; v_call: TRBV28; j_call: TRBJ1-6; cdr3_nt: TGTGCCAGCAACCTTTTGGGCCCCGGGGACAATTCACCCCTCCACTTT; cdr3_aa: CASNLLGPGDNSPLHF
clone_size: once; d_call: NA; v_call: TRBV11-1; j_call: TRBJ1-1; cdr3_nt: TGTGCCAGCAGCTTAGGAGTGGGCTCCGACACTGAAGCTTTCTTT; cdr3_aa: CASSLGVGSDTEAFF